A single sample is the source of the 8 T cell receptor beta chains below, sequenced in a study of control samples from healthy donors and cancer patients. Profiled with immunoSEQ multiplex PCR; TCRdb holds only in-frame clones, not every one. The data show around 13,000 clones, more than 85% seen once. The source material was PBMCs. These receptors were taken from a man aged 80 or over with lung cancer.

This chain links TRBV28 with TRBJ2-5; either TRBD1 or TRBD2 may fit D (7 bases each). V was shortened by 3 bases and J by 5 bases, with 16 bases between the two germline ends. The CDR3 has 15 amino acids. Per the germline V gene, CDR1 is MDHEN and CDR2 is SYDVKM. CDR3 amino acids: CASSFPRGGSETQYF. The CDR3 DNA is TGTGCCAGCAGTTTCCCCAGGGGGGGTAGCGAGACCCAGTACTTC. The full variable domain, with the rest looked up from reference TRBV28 and TRBJ2-5, is DVKVTQSSRYLVKRTGEKVFLECVQDMDHENMFWYRQDPGLGLRLIYFSYDVKMKEKGDIPEGYSVSREKKERFSLILESASTNQTSMYLCASSFPRGGSETQYFGPGTRLLVL.

V gene TRBV10-1 combines with J gene TRBJ2-7; tentatively, D is TRBD1 (5 bases). From germline, CDR1 is WNHNN and CDR2 SYGVQD (reference sequence). V lost 6 bases and J 7 bases, leaving 16 bases between the germline ends. The CDR3 runs 13 residues. The CDR3 DNA reads TGCGCCAGCAGGACCAGGGCCGTCCTGGAGCAGTACTTC. Translated: CASRTRAVLEQYF.

For this clone: One end of the junction fails to match germline, which may point to a read error. The chain employs TRBV10-1 and TRBJ2-2; the match to TRBD2 covers 8 bases. CDR3 length: 15 residues. Germline V gene sequence: CDR1 WNHNN, CDR2 SYGVQD (reference sequence). CDR3 nucleotides: TGCCCCAGCATACGGGGGGGTGGTATAACCGGGGAGCTGTTTTTT. The encoded protein is CPSIRGGGITGELFF.

This sequence joins TRBV2 and TRBJ1-2; no clear D. V gave up 6 bases and J gave up 8 bases, with 19 bases separating them. Per germline, CDR1 SNHLY and CDR2 FYNNEI. The CDR3 runs 14 residues. In nucleotides, the CDR3 is TGTGCCAGCAGGGCTTCGGATTACAGAGGAGGCTACACCTTC. Its protein is CASRASDYRGGYTF. Full variable domain (rest looked up from reference TRBV2 and TRBJ1-2): EPEVTQTPSHQVTQMGQEVILRCVPISNHLYFYWYRQILGQKVEFLVSFYNNEISEKSEIFDDQFSVERPDGSNFTLKIRSTKLEDSAMYFCASRASDYRGGYTFGSGTRLTVV.

The V gene is TRBV7-8, the J gene TRBJ2-3, with 9 nucleotides matching TRBD2. The CDR3 sequence is 16 residues long. J gave up 4 bases and V 1 base, and 6 bases lay outside the gene matches. Germline lookup yields CDR1 SGHVS and CDR2 FQNEAQ. CDR3 nucleotides: TGTGCCAGCAGCTTAGTGGGTCTAGCGGGGCCAGATACGCAGTATTTT. Amino acid sequence: CASSLVGLAGPDTQYF.

As DNA, the CDR3 is TGTGCCCGAGGAGCGAACACTGAAGCTTTCTTT. The encoded protein is CARGANTEAFF. The chain joins TRBV25-1 to TRBJ1-1; D is uncertain. V was cut by 11 bases and J by 1 base, with 8 bases left in between. CDR1 and CDR2 from the germline V gene are MGHDK and SYGVNS. The CDR3 sequence is 11 residues long. The full variable domain, completed using reference TRBV25-1 and TRBJ1-1, is EADIYQTPRYLVIGTGKKITLECSQTMGHDKMYWYQQDPGMELHLIHYSYGVNSTEKGDLSSESTVSRIRTEHFPLTLESARPSHTSQYLCARGANTEAFFGQGTRLTVV.

The chain combines TRBV6-4 with TRBJ1-2; D perhaps matches TRBD1 (6 bases). The CDR3 contains 16 residues. Germline CDR1 is MRHNA and CDR2 is SNTAGT. Trimming cost V 4 bases and J 0 bases, with 15 bases left between them. The CDR3 region has the DNA TGTGCCAGCAGTGTGGGGGCTCAGGGGTCTAACTATGGCTACACCTTC. It specifies CASSVGAQGSNYGYTF.

V is TRBV6-5 and J is TRBJ2-7; the match to TRBD1 covers 9 bases. The germline V gene has CDR1 MNHEY and CDR2 SVGAGI. With 10 bases clipped from V and 3 bases from J, the junction kept 4 bases outside the gene matches. CDR3 length equals 12 residues. DNA for the CDR3: TGTGCCACAACAGGGGGCGGCTACGAGCAGTACTTC. As protein: CATTGGGYEQYF.